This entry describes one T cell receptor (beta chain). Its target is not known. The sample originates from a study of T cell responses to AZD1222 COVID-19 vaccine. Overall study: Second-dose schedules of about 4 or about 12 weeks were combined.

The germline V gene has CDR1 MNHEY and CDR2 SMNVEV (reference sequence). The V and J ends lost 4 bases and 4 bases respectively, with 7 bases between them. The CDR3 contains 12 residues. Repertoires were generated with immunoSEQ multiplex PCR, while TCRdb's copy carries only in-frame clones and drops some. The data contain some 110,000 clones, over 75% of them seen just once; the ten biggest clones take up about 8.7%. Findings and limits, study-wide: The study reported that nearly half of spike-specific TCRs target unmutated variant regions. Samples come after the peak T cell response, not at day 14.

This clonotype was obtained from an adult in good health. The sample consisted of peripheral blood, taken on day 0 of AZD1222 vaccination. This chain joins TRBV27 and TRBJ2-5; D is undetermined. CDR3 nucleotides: TGTGCCAGCAGTTCCCGCGGAGAGACCCAGTACTTC. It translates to CASSSRGETQYF.